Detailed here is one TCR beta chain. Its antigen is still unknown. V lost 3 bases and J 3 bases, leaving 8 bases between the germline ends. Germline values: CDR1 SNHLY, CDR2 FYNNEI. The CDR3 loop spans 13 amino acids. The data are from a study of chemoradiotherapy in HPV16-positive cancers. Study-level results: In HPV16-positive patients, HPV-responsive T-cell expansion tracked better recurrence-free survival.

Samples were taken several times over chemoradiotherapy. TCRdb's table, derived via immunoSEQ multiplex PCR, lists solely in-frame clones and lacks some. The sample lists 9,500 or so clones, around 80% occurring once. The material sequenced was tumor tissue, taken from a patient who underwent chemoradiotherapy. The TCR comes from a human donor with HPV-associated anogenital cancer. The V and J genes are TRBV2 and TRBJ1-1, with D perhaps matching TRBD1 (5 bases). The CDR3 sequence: CASSEGEDTEAFF. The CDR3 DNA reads TGTGCCAGCAGTGAGGGGGAGGACACTGAAGCTTTCTTT.